These T cell receptor beta chains were read from a single sample in a study of regulatory T cells in long-lasting Graves disease. Using its own MiXCR run on the multiplex PCR reads, TCRdb lists one record per CDR3 protein. Of hundreds of thousands of distinct CDR3 sequences detected, about 16% appear once; the ten largest clones hold 15% to 20%. The same data also contributed to another study, on T cells in Graves' hyperthyroidism and ophthalmopathy.

The sequences come from peripheral blood mononuclear cells (PBMCs), collected at new diagnosis, from a patient treated with antithyroid drugs. All receptors derive from a woman between 25 and 40 years old with Graves disease. Each CDR3 is given with its conserved first and last residue. A D gene is named only where the DNA matches it firmly. Size tells how often a clone was seen (once, few, many) or the class of an expanded clone, and some rows leave it out.

>TRBJ1-4|TRBV28|.|many
TGTGCCAGCTCCGTTTCGGGGCCGACTAATGAAAAACTGTTTTTT
CASSVSGPTNEKLFF
>TRBJ2-3|TRBV7-9|.|.
TGTGCCAGCACTCCCAATTTAAATACGCAGTATTTT
CASTPNLNTQYF
>TRBJ1-1|TRBV29-1|.|many
TGCAGCGTCGCACCGACGAACACTGAAGCTTTCTTT
CSVAPTNTEAFF
>TRBJ2-7|TRBV27|TRBD2|many
TGTGCCAGCTCCCAGCGGGAGGGCCCCTACGAGCAGTACTTC
CASSQREGPYEQYF
>TRBJ1-3|TRBV15|.|.
TGTGCCACCAGCAGAGATGGCTCTGGAAACACCATATATTTT
CATSRDGSGNTIYF
>TRBJ1-4|TRBV2|TRBD1|many
TGTGCCGGCTCCGGGACAGGGAATGAAAAACTGTTTTTT
CAGSGTGNEKLFF
>TRBJ1-5|TRBV5-8|.|few
TGTGCCAGCAGCTTGATGTCCGGCCTCCCGGTAGGCAATCAGCCCCAGCATTTT
CASSLMSGLPVGNQPQHF
>TRBJ2-1|TRBV12-3/TRBV12-4|.|few
TGTGCCAGCTTAGGTGGTGACCCCAACAATGAGCAGTTCTTC
CASLGGDPNNEQFF
>TRBJ2-7|TRBV29-1|.|.
TGCGGCGTTGTGAAGGGAACCTACGAGCAGTACTTC
CGVVKGTYEQYF
>TRBJ1-2|TRBV6-1|.|many
TGTGCCAGCAGACATCCGGGGGGCTACACCTTC
CASRHPGGYTF
>TRBJ2-7|TRBV7-3|.|many
TGTGCCAGCAGCAATACAGCGGGCGAGCAGTACTTC
CASSNTAGEQYF
>TRBJ2-5|TRBV29-1|.|.
TGCAGCGGCGTGATCGGAGAGACCCAGTACTTC
CSGVIGETQYF
>TRBJ2-7|TRBV29-1|.|many
TGCAGCGCATTATCCTCCGGACAGTTTAGCGAGCAGTACTTC
CSALSSGQFSEQYF
>TRBJ1-1|TRBV10-3|.|few
TGTGCCATCAGCAAGGGGGCTGAAGCTTTCTTT
CAISKGAEAFF
>TRBJ2-7|TRBV27|TRBD2|many
TGTGCCAGCAGCCCTTGGACTAGCGGGAGCGGTGAGCAGTACTTC
CASSPWTSGSGEQYF
>TRBJ1-5|TRBV30|.|.
TGTGCCTGGAGTGTAGGAGGAGGTCTTAATCAGCCCCAGCATTTT
CAWSVGGGLNQPQHF
>TRBJ1-5|TRBV9|.|many
TGTGCCAGCAGCCCCAAGGGGGATAGCAATCAGCCCCAGCATTTT
CASSPKGDSNQPQHF
>TRBJ1-5|TRBV11-2|.|many
TGTGCCAGCAGCTTAGTAGGCAATCAGCCCCAGCATTTT
CASSLVGNQPQHF
>TRBJ2-7|TRBV10-2|.|many
TGCGCCAGCGGGGATAGGGGATGGGCTCTACCGCAGCAGTACTTC
CASGDRGWALPQQYF
>TRBJ2-7|TRBV28|.|many
TGTGCCAGCAGTTTTCGACTCCAGGGGCCCTACGAGCAGTACTTC
CASSFRLQGPYEQYF
>TRBJ1-2|TRBV6-2/TRBV6-3|TRBD1|many
TGTGCCAGCAGTGAAGCTGGGACAGGTCGTGGCTACACCTTC
CASSEAGTGRGYTF
>TRBJ2-7|TRBV6-1|.|many
TGTGCCAGCCTGGGGGAGGGGGACTACGAGCAGTACTTC
CASLGEGDYEQYF
>TRBJ1-4|TRBV5-1|.|.
TGTGCCAGCAGTGTGGCAACTAATGAAAAACTGTTTTTT
CASSVATNEKLFF